The 18 T cell receptor beta chains below all came from one sample that was sequenced in a study of response to subunit inactivated influenza vaccine. MiXCR, applied by TCRdb to the RT-PCR reads, yields one record per CDR3 protein. In the table there are 540,000 or so distinct CDR3 sequences, approximately 12% of which are singletons. The sequencing used PBMCs from blood, collected 40 to 50 days after vaccination. All receptors derive from a man aged 50 to 59 who received an inactivated influenza vaccine.

The CDR3 nucleotides are TGCGCCAGCAGCCAAGATCGGGGGTACAATGGCTACACCTTC. This gives the protein CASSQDRGYNGYTF. V gene TRBV4-1 combines with J gene TRBJ1-2; possibly TRBD1 for D (5 bases). The CDR3 covers 14 residues. Germline CDR1 and CDR2: MGHRA and YSYEKL. The V and J ends lost 0 bases and 6 bases respectively, with 11 bases between them.

The chain has TRBV20-1 and TRBJ2-1; D could derive from TRBD1 or TRBD2 (6 bases each). Trimming pared 3 bases from V and 5 bases from J, leaving 14 bases between. The germline gives CDR1 DFQATT, CDR2 SNEGSKA (reference sequence). There are 14 residues in the CDR3. CDR3 protein: CSASRGELNNEQFF. The CDR3 DNA reads TGCAGTGCTAGTAGGGGGGAGTTGAACAATGAGCAGTTCTTC.

This clonotype occurred many times. This sequence joins TRBV7-2 and TRBJ2-1; TRBD1 matches at 9 bases. The V and J ends lost 6 bases and 7 bases, in that order; junction bases with no gene match: 13. Per germline, CDR1 SGHTA and CDR2 FQGNSA. The CDR3 contains 16 residues. The CDR3: CASRTSPGQGRNEQFF. The CDR3 bases are TGTGCCAGCAGGACCAGCCCGGGACAGGGTCGGAATGAGCAGTTCTTC.

This clonotype was observed a few times. J is TRBJ2-7 and V is TRBV6-2 or TRBV6-3; no firm D call. There are 12 residues in the CDR3. Trimming cost V 7 bases and J 6 bases, with 13 bases left between them. Germline V gene lookup returns CDR1 MNHEY and CDR2 SVGEGT. In nucleotides, the CDR3 is TGTGCCAGCAATGGTAGGCGAGCCGAGCAGTACTTC. It codes for CASNGRRAEQYF.

This clonotype was counted ten times or more. This chain uses TRBV29-1 with TRBJ2-1, with TRBD2 as a possible D gene (5 bases). The CDR3 length is 18 residues. Deletions cut 4 bases from V and 2 bases from J, with 24 bases between. The germline CDR1 and CDR2 sequences are SQVTM and ANQGSEA. CDR3 region: CSVARGLAVGWAYNEQFF. The DNA of the CDR3 is TGCAGCGTTGCTCGAGGTCTAGCTGTTGGATGGGCCTACAATGAGCAGTTCTTC.

The chain carries TRBV20-1 and TRBJ2-1; 10 bases match TRBD1. Germline CDR1 DFQATT, CDR2 SNEGSKA (reference sequence). V was pared by 4 bases and J by 10 bases, with 13 bases of the junction left unmatched. This CDR3 is built from 15 residues. CDR3: CSATRRDRGLREQFF. Here the CDR3 DNA reads TGCAGTGCTACTCGGCGAGACAGGGGGCTTCGGGAGCAGTTCTTC.

This chain uses TRBV11-2 with TRBJ1-1; 7 bases match TRBD1. The CDR3 is 16 amino acids. V lost 5 bases to trimming and J lost 0 bases; unmatched junction nucleotides: 9. The V gene's germline CDR1 is SGHAT and CDR2 FQNNGV. CDR3 sequence: CASSPGTAGMNTEAFF. In DNA form, the CDR3 reads TGTGCCAGCAGCCCCGGGACAGCCGGGATGAACACTGAAGCTTTCTTT.

This clonotype has just a few counts. This chain links TRBV2 with TRBJ1-1, with D possibly being TRBD1 (6 bases). V lost 10 bases to trimming and J lost 2 bases, with 17 bases between them. CDR3 length equals 14 residues. From germline, CDR1 is SNHLY and CDR2 FYNNEI. CDR3 bases: TGTGCCACACGTAGGGGGACTACCAACACTGAAGCTTTCTTT. This codes for CATRRGTTNTEAFF. The variable domain in full, completed from reference TRBV2 and TRBJ1-1, reads EPEVTQTPSHQVTQMGQEVILRCVPISNHLYFYWYRQILGQKVEFLVSFYNNEISEKSEIFDDQFSVERPDGSNFTLKIRSTKLEDSAMYFCATRRGTTNTEAFFGQGTRLTVV.

The V gene is TRBV11-3, the J gene TRBJ1-6; D gene ambiguous. CDR1 is SGHNT and CDR2 is YENEEA in the germline V gene. The V end was cut by 2 bases, the J end by 7 bases, with 18 bases between. The length of the CDR3 is 17 residues. Written as DNA, the CDR3 is TGTGCCAGCAGCTTATCCGGGTTTGTACAGAGGAATTCACCCCTCCACTTT. Protein: CASSLSGFVQRNSPLHF.

This clonotype was seen repeatedly, ten times or more. The DNA for the CDR3 is TGTGCCAGCAGCGTCACCGGGACAGGGAGAAATGAGCAGTTCTTC. It yields the protein CASSVTGTGRNEQFF. The rearrangement uses TRBV9 and TRBJ2-1, with TRBD1 matching over 9 bases. CDR3 size: 15 residues. The germline V gene has CDR1 SGDLS and CDR2 YYNGEE. The V segment lost 2 bases and the J segment 7 bases; nucleotides outside the gene matches: 7.

This rearrangement joins TRBV4-3 to TRBJ2-7, with 10 bases aligning to TRBD1. The V gene end was trimmed by 4 bases and the J gene end by 2 bases; junction bases not matched to a gene: 5. The CDR3 is 15 residues long. From germline, CDR1 is LGHNA and CDR2 YSLEER. The CDR3 nucleotides read TGCGCCAGCAGCCGCGGGACAGGGGAGACCTACGAGCAGTACTTC. This codes for CASSRGTGETYEQYF.

V is TRBV3-1 and J is TRBJ2-6, with D tentatively TRBD1 (6 bases). The CDR3 is 17 residues long. Looked up from germline, CDR1 is LGHDT and CDR2 is YNNKEL (reference sequence). V was pared by 10 bases and J by 0 bases, with 19 bases between. The CDR3 DNA reads as TGTGCCATCAGTCTCGGACAGAGAAGCTCTGGGGCCAACGTCCTGACTTTC. Encoded protein: CAISLGQRSSGANVLTF.

DNA for the CDR3: TGTGCCAGCAGCTTACTAGCGGGGTCCAACACAGATACGCAGTATTTT. Translation: CASSLLAGSNTDTQYF. The V gene is TRBV7-2, the J gene TRBJ2-3, with 9 bases lining up with TRBD2. Germline V gene lookup returns CDR1 SGHTA and CDR2 FQGNSA. V trimming: 2 bases; J trimming: 2 bases; junction bases outside the gene matches: 5. The CDR3 covers 16 residues. Full variable domain (rest looked up from reference TRBV7-2 and TRBJ2-3): GAGVSQSPSNKVTEKGKDVELRCDPISGHTALYWYRQSLGQGLEFLIYFQGNSAPDKSGLPSDRFSAERTGGSVSTLTIQRTQQEDSAVYLCASSLLAGSNTDTQYFGPGTRLTVL.

This clonotype showed up just a few times. J is TRBJ2-5 and V is TRBV24-1; D remains ambiguous. Trimming stripped 9 bases from V and 1 base from J, with 17 bases between. This CDR3 contains 15 residues. Germline V gene data show CDR1 as KGHDR and CDR2 as SFDVKD. CDR3 nucleotide sequence: TGTGCCACCGCAGACACGGTTGGGGTCCAAGAGACCCAGTACTTC. This gives the protein CATADTVGVQETQYF.

This clonotype has a handful of counts. The chain combines TRBV18 with TRBJ1-6; D is ambiguous. V gave up 2 bases and J gave up 7 bases, with 12 bases separating them. The germline gives CDR1 KGHSH, CDR2 LQKENI. The CDR3 totals 15 residues. CDR3 region: CASSPGETVNSPLHF. In nucleotides, the CDR3 is TGTGCCAGCTCACCAGGGGAGACGGTGAATTCACCCCTCCACTTT.

V usage is TRBV12-3 or TRBV12-4 and J usage is TRBJ2-2; possible D gene TRBD2, 6 bases. The CDR3 contains 16 residues. Trimming cost V 6 bases and J 5 bases, with 19 bases left between them. In nucleotides, the CDR3 is TGTGCCAGCAGACCTACCGGGACTGCGGGGACCGGGGAGCTGTTTTTT. Its protein is CASRPTGTAGTGELFF.

This clonotype was picked up a small number of times. The rearrangement links TRBV29-1 to TRBJ1-2; D gene ambiguous. The CDR3 has 12 residues. Germline lookup yields CDR1 SQVTM and CDR2 ANQGSEA. V lost 6 bases and J lost 3, with 11 bases in between. Here the CDR3 DNA reads TGCAGCGTAGTCCGGGATTACTATGGCTACACCTTC. Its protein product is CSVVRDYYGYTF.

The chain employs TRBV4-3 and TRBJ2-6; D is unresolved. Germline V gene data show CDR1 as LGHNA and CDR2 as YSLEER. The CDR3 is 16 residues long. The V end lost 0 bases, the J end lost 0 bases, and 6 bases lay between the germline ends. The CDR3 coding sequence is TGCGCCAGCAGCCAAGAACCAGCCTCTGGGGCCAACGTCCTGACTTTC. Translated, it gives CASSQEPASGANVLTF.